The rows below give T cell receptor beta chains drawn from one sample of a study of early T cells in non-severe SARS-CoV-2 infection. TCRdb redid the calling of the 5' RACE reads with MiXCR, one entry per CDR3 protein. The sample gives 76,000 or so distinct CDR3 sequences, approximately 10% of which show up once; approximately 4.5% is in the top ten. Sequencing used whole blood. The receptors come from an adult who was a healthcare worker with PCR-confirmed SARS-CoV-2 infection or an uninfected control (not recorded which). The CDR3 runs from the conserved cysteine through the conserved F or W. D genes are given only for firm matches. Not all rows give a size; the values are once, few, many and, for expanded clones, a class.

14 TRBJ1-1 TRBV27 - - CASSLWQENTEAFF TGTGCCAGCAGTTTATGGCAGGAGAACACTGAAGCTTTCTTT
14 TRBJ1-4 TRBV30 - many CAWSGGALIGKLFF TGTGCCTGGAGCGGGGGGGCGCTGATTGGAAAACTGTTTTTT
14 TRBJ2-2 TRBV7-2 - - CASSFTDGVGELFF TGTGCCAGCAGCTTTACAGACGGGGTCGGGGAGCTGTTTTTT
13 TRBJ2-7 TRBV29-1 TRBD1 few CSVRTGESYEQYF TGCAGCGTGAGGACAGGGGAATCCTACGAGCAGTACTTC
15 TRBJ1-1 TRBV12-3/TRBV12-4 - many CASRRGTGMNTEAFF TGTGCCAGCAGGCGAGGTACGGGAATGAACACTGAAGCTTTCTTT
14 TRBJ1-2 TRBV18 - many CASSPDLRGDGYTF TGTGCCAGCTCACCTGATCTTCGGGGAGATGGCTACACCTTC
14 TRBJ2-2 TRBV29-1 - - CSARRELNTGELFF TGCAGCGCCCGGAGGGAGCTGAACACCGGGGAGCTGTTTTTT
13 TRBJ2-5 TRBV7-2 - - CASSPPALETQYF TGTGCCAGCAGCCCCCCTGCGTTGGAGACCCAGTACTTC
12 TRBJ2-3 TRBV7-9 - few CASTVLEDTQYF TGTGCCAGCACCGTTTTGGAGGATACGCAGTATTTT
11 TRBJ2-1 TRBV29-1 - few CSVENAYEQFF TGCAGCGTTGAGAATGCATATGAGCAGTTCTTC